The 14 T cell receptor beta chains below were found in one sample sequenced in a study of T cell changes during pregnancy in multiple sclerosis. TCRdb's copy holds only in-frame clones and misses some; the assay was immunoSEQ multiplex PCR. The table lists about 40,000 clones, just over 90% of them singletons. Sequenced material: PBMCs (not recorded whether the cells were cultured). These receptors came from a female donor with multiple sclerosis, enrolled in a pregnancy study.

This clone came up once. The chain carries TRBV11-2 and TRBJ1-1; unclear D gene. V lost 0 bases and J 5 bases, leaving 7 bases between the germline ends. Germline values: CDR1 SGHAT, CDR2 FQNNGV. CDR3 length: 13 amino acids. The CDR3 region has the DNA TGTGCCAGCAGCTTAGATTGGGTGACTGAAGCTTTCTTT. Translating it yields CASSLDWVTEAFF.

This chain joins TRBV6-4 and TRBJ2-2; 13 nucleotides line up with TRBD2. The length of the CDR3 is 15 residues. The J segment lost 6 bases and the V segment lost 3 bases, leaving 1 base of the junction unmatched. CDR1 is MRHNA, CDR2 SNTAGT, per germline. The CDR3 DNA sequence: TGTGCCAGCAGTGAACTAGCGGGAGGGTCCGGGGAGCTGTTTTTT. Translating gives CASSELAGGSGELFF.

CDR3 protein: CASSQESGETQYF. The CDR3, as DNA: TGCGCCAGCAGCCAAGAAAGCGGCGAGACCCAGTACTTC. The genes are TRBV4-1 and TRBJ2-5; the D gene is possibly TRBD2 (5 bases). Per germline, CDR1 MGHRA and CDR2 YSYEKL. Trimming left V 0 bases short and J 5 bases short, with 7 bases between. This CDR3 has 13 amino acids.

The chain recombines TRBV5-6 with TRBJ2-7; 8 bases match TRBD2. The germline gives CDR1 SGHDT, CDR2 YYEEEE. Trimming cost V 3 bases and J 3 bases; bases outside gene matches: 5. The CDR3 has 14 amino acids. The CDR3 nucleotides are TGTGCCAGCAGCTACCCGGGGGGGGGCTACGAGCAGTACTTC. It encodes CASSYPGGGYEQYF.

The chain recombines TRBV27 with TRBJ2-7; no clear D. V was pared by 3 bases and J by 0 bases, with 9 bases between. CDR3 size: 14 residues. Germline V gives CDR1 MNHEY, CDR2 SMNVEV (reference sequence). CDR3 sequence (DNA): TGTGCCAGCAGTTTGAAACTCCACTCCTACGAGCAGTACTTC. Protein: CASSLKLHSYEQYF.

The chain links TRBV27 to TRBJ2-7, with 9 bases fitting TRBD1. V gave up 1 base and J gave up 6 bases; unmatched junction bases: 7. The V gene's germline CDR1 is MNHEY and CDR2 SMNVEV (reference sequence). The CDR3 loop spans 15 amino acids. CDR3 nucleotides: TGTGCCAGCAGTTTATATTTGGACAGGGGTCGCGAGCAGTACTTC. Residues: CASSLYLDRGREQYF.

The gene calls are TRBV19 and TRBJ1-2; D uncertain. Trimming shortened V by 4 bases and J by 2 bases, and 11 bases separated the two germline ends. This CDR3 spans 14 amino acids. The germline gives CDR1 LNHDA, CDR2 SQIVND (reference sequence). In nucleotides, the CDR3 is TGTGCCAGTAGTACCATACAGAAAAACTATGGCTACACCTTC. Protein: CASSTIQKNYGYTF. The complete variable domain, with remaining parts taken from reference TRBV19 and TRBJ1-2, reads DGGITQSPKYLFRKEGQNVTLSCEQNLNHDAMYWYRQDPGQGLRLIYYSQIVNDFQKGDIAEGYSVSREKKESFPLTVTSAQKNPTAFYLCASSTIQKNYGYTFGSGTRLTVV.

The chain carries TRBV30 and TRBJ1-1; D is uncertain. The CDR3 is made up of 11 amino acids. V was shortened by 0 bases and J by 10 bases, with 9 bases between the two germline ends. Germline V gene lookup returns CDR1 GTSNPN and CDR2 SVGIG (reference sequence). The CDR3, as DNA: TGTGCCTGGAGTGTACCGCGGGGAGCTTTCTTT. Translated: CAWSVPRGAFF.

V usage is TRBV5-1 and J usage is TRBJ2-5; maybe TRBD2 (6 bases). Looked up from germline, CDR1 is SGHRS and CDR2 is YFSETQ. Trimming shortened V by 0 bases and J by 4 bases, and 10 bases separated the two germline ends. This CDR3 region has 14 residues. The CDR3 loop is CASSLGGLGETQYF. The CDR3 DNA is TGCGCCAGCAGCTTGGGGGGACTCGGAGAGACCCAGTACTTC.

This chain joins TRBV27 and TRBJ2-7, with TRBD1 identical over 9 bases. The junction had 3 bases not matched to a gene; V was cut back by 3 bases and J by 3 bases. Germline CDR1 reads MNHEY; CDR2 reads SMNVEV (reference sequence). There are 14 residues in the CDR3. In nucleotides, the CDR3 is TGTGCCAGCAGTTTTTCGGGACAGGGCTACGAGCAGTACTTC. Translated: CASSFSGQGYEQYF.

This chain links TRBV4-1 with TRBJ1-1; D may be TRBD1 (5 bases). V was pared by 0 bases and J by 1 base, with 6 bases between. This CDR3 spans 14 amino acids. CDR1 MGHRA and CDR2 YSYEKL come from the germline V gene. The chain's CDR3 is CASSQDQGNTEAFF. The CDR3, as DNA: TGCGCCAGCAGCCAAGATCAGGGGAACACTGAAGCTTTCTTT.

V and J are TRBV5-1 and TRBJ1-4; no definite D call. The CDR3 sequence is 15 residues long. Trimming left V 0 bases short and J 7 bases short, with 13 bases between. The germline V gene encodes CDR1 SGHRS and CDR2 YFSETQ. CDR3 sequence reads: CASSLGRASGEKLFF. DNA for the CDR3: TGCGCCAGCAGCTTGGGGCGGGCCTCGGGTGAAAAACTGTTTTTT.

CDR3 coding DNA: TGTGCCAGCAGTGAATACAGGGTGGGGGAAAAACTGTTTTTT. Translated: CASSEYRVGEKLFF. The chain combines TRBV2 with TRBJ1-4; perhaps TRBD1 as D (6 bases). The CDR3 is made up of 14 amino acids. Germline V gives CDR1 SNHLY, CDR2 FYNNEI. With 2 bases removed from V and 8 bases from J, the gap between germline ends came to 12 bases.

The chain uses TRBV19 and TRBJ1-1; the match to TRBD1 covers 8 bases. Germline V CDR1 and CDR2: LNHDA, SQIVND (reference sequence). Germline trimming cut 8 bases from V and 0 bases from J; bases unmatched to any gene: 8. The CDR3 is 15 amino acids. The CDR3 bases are TGTGCCAGTCGAACCTGGACAGGGATGAACACTGAAGCTTTCTTT. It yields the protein CASRTWTGMNTEAFF. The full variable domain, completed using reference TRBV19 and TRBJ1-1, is DGGITQSPKYLFRKEGQNVTLSCEQNLNHDAMYWYRQDPGQGLRLIYYSQIVNDFQKGDIAEGYSVSREKKESFPLTVTSAQKNPTAFYLCASRTWTGMNTEAFFGQGTRLTVV.